This TCR beta chain was retrieved from a study of blood T cells in healthy people across ages (dated by TCRdb to the mid-2010s). About the investigation overall: In model experiments, template switching captured roughly one uniquely barcoded TCR beta cDNA molecule for every two T cells. To avoid experimental bias, donors of different ages were randomly spread across the sequencing lanes. The study measured age-related changes in TCR beta repertoire diversity using deep sequencing normalized with unique cDNA molecular identifiers. Four age groups were formed from the donors: young (average approximately 15 years), middle-aged (around 37), aged (62) and long-lived (82). The study analyzed two additional independent replicas of 1 million unique cDNA reads from the same blood draw for two donors, one aged 18 to 29 and one aged 80 or older.

The 39 donors, aged 6 to 90 years, were systemically healthy Caucasian individuals from Russia. Each donor gave 8 to 10 milliliters of peripheral blood, drawn into EDTA-treated Vacutainer tubes. Ficoll-Paque density-gradient centrifugation was used to isolate PBMCs, with at least 7 million obtained per sample. Total RNA was extracted from PBMCs with Trizol reagent, with at least 6 micrograms obtained per sample. The percentages of naive CD45RAhigh/CD27high T cells were determined by flow cytometry on a PBMC aliquot from every donor. The cysteine opens and the phenylalanine closes a CDR3 of 14 amino acids. Only CDR3 DNA is held: 42 bases, read in frame from base 1. From the germline V gene, CDR1 is MNHNS and CDR2 is SASEGT. A remark on this clonotype: Its target antigen remains unknown. Relative to the germline gene, one junction end is altered; a read error may explain this.

Overall study outcomes, separate from this receptor: Compared with the aged group, more naive CD4+ T cells, fewer expanded clones and increased TCR diversity were shown by the long-lived group, suggesting age selection. Estimates of total diversity from one million sequenced T cells were regarded as lower bounds and underestimates. Observed TCR beta diversity per million T cells fell roughly linearly with age, and a significant reduction was already apparent by age roughly 40. Because donor CMV infection status was unknown, age-related changes in expanded clonotypes were potentially confounded. Observed TCR beta diversity correlated strongly with the percentage of naive T cells measured by flow cytometry. Because profiling used bulk unsorted PBMCs, naive and antigen-experienced compartments could not be compared conclusively.

Libraries were constructed by 5' RACE. Sequencing was carried out with an Illumina HiSeq 2500. A second PCR of roughly 6 to 11 cycles was run with a J-beta primer mix and a sample-barcoded 5' primer. A template-switch 5' adaptor carrying 12 random nucleotides introduced a unique molecular identifier onto each TCR beta cDNA molecule. Each sample yielded at least 3 million CDR3-containing paired-end reads. First-strand cDNA was synthesized from all RNA with the Mint cDNA synthesis kit, primed by a TRBC-specific oligonucleotide. After uracil-DNA glycosylase treatment, a first 18-cycle PCR used universal primers M1SS and BC2_uni_R on all cDNA. The study's processing was this. For normalization, 1 million high-quality reads were randomly selected from each sample, with every read carrying a distinct molecular identifier. Instead of being binned into consensus sequences, reads that shared molecular identifiers were thrown out. MiTCR, set to a Q25 quality threshold and the strictest error-elimination algorithm, was used for CDR3 identification, clonotype clustering and error correction. A nonparametric unseen species model with Euler transformation was used to estimate a lower bound on total TCR beta diversity. TCRdb reprocessing: public reads trimmed at Q25 with fastp, clones called with MiXCR, in-frame beta chains kept. Rows merge per CDR3 protein into single entries with the most common DNA and genes. TCRdb, not the original authors, processed these V and J calls. Recorded for this sample are hundreds of thousands of distinct CDR3 sequences; under 40% of them occurred a single time. The ten biggest clones cover under 15% of the sample.

The rearranged segments are TRBV6-1 and TRBJ2-1; 12 bases in the junction line up with TRBD1. This receptor was obtained from a man younger than 35 in good health. Sample: blood. In nucleotides, the sequence is TGTGCCGGCAGGACGGGACAGGGGGCGTATGAGCAGTTCTTC. Its protein product is CAGRTGQGAYEQFF.